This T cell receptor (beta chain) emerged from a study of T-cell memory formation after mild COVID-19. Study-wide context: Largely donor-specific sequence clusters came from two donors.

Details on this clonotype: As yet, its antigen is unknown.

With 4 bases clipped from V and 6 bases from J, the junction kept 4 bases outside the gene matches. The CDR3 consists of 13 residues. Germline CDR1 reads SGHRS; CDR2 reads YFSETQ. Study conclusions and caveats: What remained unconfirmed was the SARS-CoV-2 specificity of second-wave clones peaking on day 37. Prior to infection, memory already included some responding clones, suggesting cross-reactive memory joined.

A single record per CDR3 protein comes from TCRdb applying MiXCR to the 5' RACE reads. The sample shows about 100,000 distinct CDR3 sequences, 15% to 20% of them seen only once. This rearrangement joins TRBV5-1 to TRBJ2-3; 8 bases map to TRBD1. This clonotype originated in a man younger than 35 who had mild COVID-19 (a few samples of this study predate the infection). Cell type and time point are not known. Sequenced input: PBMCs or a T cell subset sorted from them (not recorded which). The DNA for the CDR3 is TGCGCCAGCAGCCCGGACAGGGCGGATACGCAGTATTTT. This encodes CASSPDRADTQYF.